The rows below give T cell receptor beta chains drawn from one sample of a study of shared clonotypes between healthy human individuals. Clones were read by immunoSEQ multiplex PCR, and TCRdb kept only the in-frame ones, dropping some. The table records approximately 2.1 million clones, 85% to 95% of them present only once. Specimen: naive CD4+ T cells from PBMCs. All receptors derive from a man between 18 and 29 years old in good health. Some clones in this sample may be carry-over from other donors' samples. CDR3s include the opening cysteine and the closing phenylalanine or tryptophan. A D gene is named only where the DNA matches it firmly. Clone size is not always given. Where it is, it says once, few, many or a class for expanded clones.

D gene: -
V gene: TRBV6-6
J gene: TRBJ2-6
clone size: -
CDR3 protein: CASSYASSGANVLTF
CDR3 DNA: TGTGCCAGCAGTTATGCAAGCTCTGGGGCCAACGTCCTGACTTTC

D gene: -
V gene: TRBV7-9
J gene: TRBJ1-2
clone size: few
CDR3 protein: CASTVGLRNYGYTF
CDR3 DNA: TGTGCCAGCACCGTAGGGCTACGGAACTATGGCTACACCTTC

D gene: -
V gene: TRBV4-3
J gene: TRBJ2-7
clone size: -
CDR3 protein: CASSQRAGSLQYF
CDR3 DNA: TGCGCCAGCAGCCAAAGGGCAGGAAGTTTGCAGTACTTC

D gene: TRBD2
V gene: TRBV6-6
J gene: TRBJ2-1
clone size: -
CDR3 protein: CASRVTSLNTEQFF
CDR3 DNA: TGTGCCAGCAGGGTGACTAGCCTAAATACTGAGCAGTTCTTC

D gene: -
V gene: TRBV29-1
J gene: TRBJ2-7
clone size: once
CDR3 protein: CSARASYSYEQYF
CDR3 DNA: TGCAGCGCCAGGGCCTCTTACTCCTACGAGCAGTACTTC

D gene: TRBD1
V gene: TRBV7-9
J gene: TRBJ1-4
clone size: -
CDR3 protein: CASSSVRDSENEKLFF
CDR3 DNA: TGTGCCAGCAGCTCAGTCCGGGACAGTGAAAATGAAAAACTGTTTTTT

D gene: -
V gene: TRBV15
J gene: TRBJ2-2
clone size: -
CDR3 protein: CATSTQGYTGELFF
CDR3 DNA: TGTGCCACCAGCACCCAGGGATACACCGGGGAGCTGTTTTTT

D gene: TRBD2
V gene: TRBV10-3
J gene: TRBJ2-5
clone size: -
CDR3 protein: CAIAGHLGLAGQETQYF
CDR3 DNA: TGTGCCATCGCTGGACATTTAGGACTAGCGGGTCAAGAGACCCAGTACTTC

D gene: TRBD1
V gene: TRBV27
J gene: TRBJ1-5
clone size: -
CDR3 protein: CASSLFALTGGDGQPQHF
CDR3 DNA: TGTGCCAGCAGTTTATTCGCCCTTACAGGGGGCGACGGTCAGCCCCAGCATTTT

D gene: TRBD2
V gene: TRBV5-4
J gene: TRBJ2-1
clone size: -
CDR3 protein: CASSPGTSADNEQFF
CDR3 DNA: TGTGCCAGCAGCCCCGGGACTAGCGCCGACAATGAGCAGTTCTTC

D gene: TRBD1
V gene: TRBV9
J gene: TRBJ2-1
clone size: -
CDR3 protein: CASSVGQGYNEQFF
CDR3 DNA: TGTGCCAGCAGCGTGGGACAGGGCTACAATGAGCAGTTCTTC

D gene: -
V gene: TRBV7-8
J gene: TRBJ2-1
clone size: -
CDR3 protein: CASSSRSGAVYNEQFF
CDR3 DNA: TGTGCCAGCAGCTCCCGTTCAGGAGCCGTCTACAATGAGCAGTTCTTC

D gene: TRBD2
V gene: TRBV5-4
J gene: TRBJ2-1
clone size: -
CDR3 protein: CASSLRTSGIDEQFF
CDR3 DNA: TGTGCCAGCAGCTTGAGGACTAGCGGGATTGATGAGCAGTTCTTC

D gene: TRBD1
V gene: TRBV28
J gene: TRBJ2-3
clone size: -
CDR3 protein: CASRRPGQGVYTQYF
CDR3 DNA: TGTGCCAGCAGACGACCGGGACAGGGAGTTTATACGCAGTATTTT

D gene: TRBD2
V gene: TRBV30
J gene: TRBJ2-5
clone size: -
CDR3 protein: CAWSWTSGRTGEQYF
CDR3 DNA: TGTGCCTGGAGCTGGACTAGCGGGAGAACTGGGGAGCAGTACTTC

D gene: -
V gene: TRBV28
J gene: TRBJ1-1
clone size: -
CDR3 protein: CASSEWAPERTEAFF
CDR3 DNA: TGTGCCAGCAGTGAATGGGCCCCGGAGCGGACTGAAGCTTTCTTT

D gene: -
V gene: TRBV12-5
J gene: TRBJ1-2
clone size: once
CDR3 protein: CASGLGLGTANYGYTF
CDR3 DNA: TGTGCTAGTGGTTTGGGACTGGGGACCGCGAACTATGGCTACACCTTC

D gene: TRBD1
V gene: TRBV6-1
J gene: TRBJ1-5
clone size: -
CDR3 protein: CASSEFLARGGNQPQHF
CDR3 DNA: TGTGCCAGCAGTGAATTTCTGGCCAGGGGGGGCAATCAGCCCCAGCATTTT

D gene: TRBD2
V gene: TRBV5-1
J gene: TRBJ2-1
clone size: -
CDR3 protein: CASSLPPPSGRVDYNEQFF
CDR3 DNA: TGCGCCAGCAGCTTACCCCCCCCTAGCGGGAGGGTTGACTACAATGAGCAGTTCTTC

D gene: TRBD2
V gene: TRBV5-1
J gene: TRBJ2-1
clone size: -
CDR3 protein: CASSFGLAGSNEQFF
CDR3 DNA: TGCGCCAGCAGCTTTGGGCTAGCGGGTAGCAATGAGCAGTTCTTC

D gene: TRBD2
V gene: TRBV5-4
J gene: TRBJ2-3
clone size: -
CDR3 protein: CASSLVRERTDTQYF
CDR3 DNA: TGTGCCAGCAGCTTGGTGCGGGAGCGCACAGATACGCAGTATTTT

D gene: -
V gene: TRBV4-3
J gene: TRBJ2-7
clone size: -
CDR3 protein: CASSLQRNSYEQYF
CDR3 DNA: TGCGCCAGCAGCCTCCAGCGGAACTCCTACGAGCAGTACTTC

D gene: -
V gene: TRBV7-9
J gene: TRBJ2-1
clone size: -
CDR3 protein: CASSLDRAYVDEQFF
CDR3 DNA: TGTGCCAGCAGCTTAGACAGGGCCTACGTCGATGAGCAGTTCTTC

D gene: -
V gene: TRBV14
J gene: TRBJ2-3
clone size: -
CDR3 protein: CASSQDLGTTDTQYF
CDR3 DNA: TGTGCCAGCAGCCAAGATTTGGGGACCACAGATACGCAGTATTTT

D gene: TRBD2
V gene: TRBV28
J gene: TRBJ2-7
clone size: once
CDR3 protein: CASGLAGYEQYF
CDR3 DNA: TGTGCCAGCGGACTAGCGGGTTACGAGCAGTACTTC

D gene: TRBD2
V gene: TRBV28
J gene: TRBJ2-3
clone size: -
CDR3 protein: CASSPRPSGRTDTQYF
CDR3 DNA: TGTGCCAGCAGTCCCCGGCCTAGCGGGAGAACAGATACGCAGTATTTT

D gene: -
V gene: TRBV28
J gene: TRBJ1-5
clone size: once
CDR3 protein: CASSFSGRNQPQHF
CDR3 DNA: TGTGCCAGCAGTTTTTCAGGTCGCAATCAGCCCCAGCATTTT

D gene: -
V gene: TRBV27
J gene: TRBJ2-2
clone size: -
CDR3 protein: CASSLGRFTGELFF
CDR3 DNA: TGTGCCAGCAGTTTAGGGAGATTCACCGGGGAGCTGTTTTTT

D gene: TRBD1
V gene: TRBV15
J gene: TRBJ1-1
clone size: few
CDR3 protein: CATSSSTGWITEAFF
CDR3 DNA: TGTGCCACCAGCTCGTCGACAGGGTGGATCACTGAAGCTTTCTTT

D gene: -
V gene: TRBV29-1
J gene: TRBJ2-3
clone size: -
CDR3 protein: CSVDVGTDTQYF
CDR3 DNA: TGCAGCGTTGACGTGGGCACAGATACGCAGTATTTT

D gene: TRBD2
V gene: TRBV29-1
J gene: TRBJ2-7
clone size: -
CDR3 protein: CSVEVDRPGLATCEQYF
CDR3 DNA: TGCAGCGTTGAAGTCGATCGGCCGGGACTAGCGACCTGCGAGCAGTACTTC

D gene: TRBD1
V gene: TRBV7-3
J gene: TRBJ2-7
clone size: -
CDR3 protein: CASSRLQGATEQYF
CDR3 DNA: TGTGCCAGCAGCCGACTCCAGGGGGCGACCGAGCAGTACTTC

D gene: -
V gene: TRBV18
J gene: TRBJ1-2
clone size: -
CDR3 protein: CASSQAASYGYTF
CDR3 DNA: TGTGCCAGCTCACAAGCAGCCAGCTATGGCTACACCTTC

D gene: -
V gene: TRBV27
J gene: TRBJ2-3
clone size: once
CDR3 protein: CAISRGRTDTQYF
CDR3 DNA: TGTGCCATCTCTCGGGGGCGGACAGATACGCAGTATTTT

D gene: -
V gene: TRBV28
J gene: TRBJ2-2
clone size: -
CDR3 protein: CASSFGSTGELFF
CDR3 DNA: TGTGCCAGCAGTTTTGGTAGCACCGGGGAGCTGTTTTTT

D gene: -
V gene: TRBV7-3
J gene: TRBJ2-5
clone size: -
CDR3 protein: CASSRDSSGRETQYF
CDR3 DNA: TGTGCCAGCAGCCGGGATTCCTCGGGTCGAGAGACCCAGTACTTC

D gene: -
V gene: TRBV6-6
J gene: TRBJ2-3
clone size: -
CDR3 protein: CASSDQGNTQYF
CDR3 DNA: TGTGCCAGCAGTGACCAGGGTAATACGCAGTATTTT

D gene: -
V gene: TRBV19
J gene: TRBJ2-2
clone size: -
CDR3 protein: CASSQISGGELFF
CDR3 DNA: TGTGCCAGTAGCCAAATTAGTGGGGGGGAGCTGTTTTTT

D gene: -
V gene: TRBV15
J gene: TRBJ1-2
clone size: -
CDR3 protein: CATSRELSVGYTF
CDR3 DNA: TGTGCCACCAGCAGAGAACTAAGCGTGGGCTACACCTTC

D gene: TRBD2
V gene: TRBV7-9
J gene: TRBJ2-1
clone size: -
CDR3 protein: CASGASGRRNEQFF
CDR3 DNA: TGTGCCAGCGGGGCTAGCGGGAGGAGGAATGAGCAGTTCTTC

D gene: TRBD1
V gene: TRBV9
J gene: TRBJ2-1
clone size: -
CDR3 protein: CASSPRQGDEQFF
CDR3 DNA: TGTGCCAGCAGCCCCCGACAGGGCGATGAGCAGTTCTTC

D gene: TRBD2
V gene: TRBV7-9
J gene: TRBJ2-7
clone size: -
CDR3 protein: CASSLGRTSSYEQYF
CDR3 DNA: TGTGCCAGCAGCTTAGGGAGGACTAGCTCCTACGAGCAGTACTTC